The TCR beta chain described here comes from a study of CD8 T cells in Susac syndrome. RNA totalling about 0.5 to 1 ug underwent reverse transcription with random hexamers. MiXCR, run by TCRdb on the immunoSEQ multiplex PCR reads, gives a single entry per CDR3 protein. The data hold tens of thousands of distinct CDR3 sequences, with approximately 96% observed a single time. CDR1 is MNHNY, CDR2 SVGAGI, per germline (reference sequence). V gave up 7 bases and J gave up 3 bases, with 7 bases separating them. The CDR3 is 12 amino acids. This clonotype was sampled from a human donor with multiple sclerosis. V gene TRBV6-6 combines with J gene TRBJ2-1; D gene unclear. Sequencing was carried out using CD4+ T cells from PBMCs. The CDR3 coding sequence is TGTGCCAGCACCCTCGGCTACAATGAGCAGTTCTTC. This gives the protein CASTLGYNEQFF.